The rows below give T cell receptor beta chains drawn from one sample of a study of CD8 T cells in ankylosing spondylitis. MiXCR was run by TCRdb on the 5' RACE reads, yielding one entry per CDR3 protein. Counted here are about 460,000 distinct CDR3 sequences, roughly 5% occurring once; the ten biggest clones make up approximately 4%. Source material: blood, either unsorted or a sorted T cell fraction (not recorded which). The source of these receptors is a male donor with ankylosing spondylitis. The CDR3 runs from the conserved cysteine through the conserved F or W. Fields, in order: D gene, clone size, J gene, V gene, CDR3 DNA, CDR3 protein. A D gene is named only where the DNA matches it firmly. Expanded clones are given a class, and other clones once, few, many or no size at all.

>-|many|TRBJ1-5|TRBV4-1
TGCGCCAGCAGCCAAGGACGGCTAAACAGGTTGAATCAGCCCCAGCATTTT
CASSQGRLNRLNQPQHF
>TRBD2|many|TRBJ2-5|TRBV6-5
TGTGCCAGCAGTTCTCCTTCTAGCGGGAGTGAGACCCAGTACTTC
CASSSPSSGSETQYF
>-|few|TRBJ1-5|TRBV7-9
TGTGCCAGCAGCCCCGACTTACTTCAGCCCCAGCATTTT
CASSPDLLQPQHF
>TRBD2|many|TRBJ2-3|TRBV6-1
TGTGCCAGCAGGGCGGGACTAGCGGGAGAAACCGATACGCAGTATTTT
CASRAGLAGETDTQYF
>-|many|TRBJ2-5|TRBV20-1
TGCAGTGCTAGAGTTTCGGAGACCCAGTACTTC
CSARVSETQYF
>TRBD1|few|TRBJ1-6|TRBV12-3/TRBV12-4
TGTGCCAGCAGTTCACAGGGGGTCCATTCACCCCTCCACTTT
CASSSQGVHSPLHF
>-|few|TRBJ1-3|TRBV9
TGTGCCAGCAGCCCCAGCCACAGGGTGGACACCATATATTTT
CASSPSHRVDTIYF
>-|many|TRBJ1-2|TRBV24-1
TGTGCCACCAGTGATTTTGGGGGTATCGGCTACACCTTC
CATSDFGGIGYTF
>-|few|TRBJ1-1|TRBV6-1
TGTGCCAGCAGTCAAGGACGGGGGAACACTGAAGCTTTCTTT
CASSQGRGNTEAFF
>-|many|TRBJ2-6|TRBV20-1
TGCAGTGCCCCAAGGGCCGGGGCCAACGTCCTGACTTTC
CSAPRAGANVLTF
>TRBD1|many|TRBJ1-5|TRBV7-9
TGTGCCAGCAGCTCGACCGGGACAGGGGAGAATCAGCCCCAGCATTTT
CASSSTGTGENQPQHF
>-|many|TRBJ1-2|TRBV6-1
TGTGCCAGCGGCAGGGCTAACGGGGCTAACTATGGCTACACCTTC
CASGRANGANYGYTF
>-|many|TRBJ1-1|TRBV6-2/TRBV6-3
TGTGCCAGCTTTGCTGACCCTAGGTGGGCTTTCTTT
CASFADPRWAFF
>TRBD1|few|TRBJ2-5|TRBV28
TGTGCCAGCAGGGTCAGGGGGCGCTTTCTGATGAGTCCGATAGAGACCCAGTACTTC
CASRVRGRFLMSPIETQYF
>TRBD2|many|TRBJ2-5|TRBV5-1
TGCGCCAGCAGCCTGCCCGGGACTAGCGGAACTCAAGAGACCCAGTACTTC
CASSLPGTSGTQETQYF
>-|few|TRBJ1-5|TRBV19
TGTGCCAGTACGGAACAGTCGCTCAATCAGCCCCAGCATTTT
CASTEQSLNQPQHF
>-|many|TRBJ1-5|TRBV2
TGTGCCAGCACCGAGGCGCAGAGAAATCAGCCCCAGCATTTT
CASTEAQRNQPQHF
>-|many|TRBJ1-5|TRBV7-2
TGTGCCAGCAGCTTAGGGACGTATCAGCCCCAGCATTTT
CASSLGTYQPQHF
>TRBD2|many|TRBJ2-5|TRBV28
TGTGCCAGCAGACGAACTTTTAGCGGGAGGGCTGAACAGACCCAGTACTTC
CASRRTFSGRAEQTQYF
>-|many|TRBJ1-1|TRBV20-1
TGCAGTGCTAGAGCTCAGGGTTTTGGTGAAGCTTTCTTT
CSARAQGFGEAFF
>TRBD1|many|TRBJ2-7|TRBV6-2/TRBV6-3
TGTGCCAGCAGATTCCCCGGGACAGGGACCTACGAGCAGTACTTC
CASRFPGTGTYEQYF
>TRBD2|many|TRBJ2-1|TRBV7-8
TGTGCCAGCAGCGCCTTAGCGGGACTTTGGGATGAGCAGTTCTTC
CASSALAGLWDEQFF
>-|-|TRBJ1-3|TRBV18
TGTGCCAGCTCACCCAACCCCCCGAGCTCTGGAAACACCATATATTTT
CASSPNPPSSGNTIYF
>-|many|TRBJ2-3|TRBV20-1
TGCAGTGCTAGTCAGAGAACTGGCACAGATACGCAGTATTTT
CSASQRTGTDTQYF
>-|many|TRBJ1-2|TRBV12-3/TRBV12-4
TGTGCCAGCAGTCTCCTTTGGGGCTACACCTTC
CASSLLWGYTF
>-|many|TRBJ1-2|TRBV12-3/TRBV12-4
TGTGCCAGCAGTTTTACAGGGTTGGATGGCTACACCTTC
CASSFTGLDGYTF
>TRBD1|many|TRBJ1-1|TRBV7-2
TGTGCCAGCAGCTATAACAGGGGTGAAGCTTTCTTT
CASSYNRGEAFF
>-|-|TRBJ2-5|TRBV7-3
TGTGCCAGCAGCGCCGGGAAGATAGAGACCCAGTACTTC
CASSAGKIETQYF
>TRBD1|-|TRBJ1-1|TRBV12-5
TGTGCTAGTGGCTTGGACAGGGCATGGGACACTGAAGCTTTCTTT
CASGLDRAWDTEAFF
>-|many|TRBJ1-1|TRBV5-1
TGCGCCAGCAGCTTGGTCAGCGGACTGAACACTGAAGCTTTCTTT
CASSLVSGLNTEAFF
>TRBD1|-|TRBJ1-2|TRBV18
TGTGCCAGCTCACCACTTAAGACAGGGAGATATGGCTACACCTTC
CASSPLKTGRYGYTF
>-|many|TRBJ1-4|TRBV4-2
TGTGCCAGCAGTCCAGGGTCATCTAATGAAAAACTGTTTTTT
CASSPGSSNEKLFF
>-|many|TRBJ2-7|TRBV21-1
TGTGCCAGCAGCAGACATTTTGGGGGACCCACTAGCTCCTACGAGCAGTACTTC
CASSRHFGGPTSSYEQYF
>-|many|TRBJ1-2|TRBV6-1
TGTGCCAGCAGTCCCCTTCTTCGGCAGGGAGGCTACGGCTACACCTTC
CASSPLLRQGGYGYTF
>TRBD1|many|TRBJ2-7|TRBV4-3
TGCGCCAGCAGCCTCCAGGTACAGGGGGCCGACGAGCAGTACTTC
CASSLQVQGADEQYF
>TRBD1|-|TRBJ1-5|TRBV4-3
TGCGCCAGTAGCGCAGGGACAGGGAGGAATCAGCCCCAGCATTTT
CASSAGTGRNQPQHF
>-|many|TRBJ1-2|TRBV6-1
TGTGCCAGCAGTGAGGCAGGAGGATGGCGTGGCTACACCTTC
CASSEAGGWRGYTF
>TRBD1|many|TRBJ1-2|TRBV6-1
TGTGCCAGCAGAAACAGGGGCTGGGACTATGGCTACACCTTC
CASRNRGWDYGYTF
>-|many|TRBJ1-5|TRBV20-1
TGCAGTGCTACGCCAGTCGTTCCCAATCAGCCCCAGCATTTT
CSATPVVPNQPQHF
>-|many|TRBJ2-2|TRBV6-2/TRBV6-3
TGTGCCAGCAGTTACTTTCTGAACACCGGGGAGCTGTTTTTT
CASSYFLNTGELFF
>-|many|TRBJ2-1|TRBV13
TGTGCCAGCAGCTTAAGGTACAATGAGCAGTTCTTC
CASSLRYNEQFF
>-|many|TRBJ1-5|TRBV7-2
TGTGCCAGCAGCTTTGGACGGAATCAGCCCCAGCATTTT
CASSFGRNQPQHF
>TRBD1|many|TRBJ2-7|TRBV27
TGTGCCAGCAGGGGACAGGGGAATTCCTACGAGCAGTACTTC
CASRGQGNSYEQYF
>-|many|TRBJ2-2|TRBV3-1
TGTGCCAGCAGCCAAGGGGGTAACGGGGAGCTGTTTTTT
CASSQGGNGELFF
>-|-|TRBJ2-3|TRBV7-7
TGTGCTAGCAGCTCTGGGAGGCTTGGGGGCACAGATACGCAGTATTTT
CASSSGRLGGTDTQYF
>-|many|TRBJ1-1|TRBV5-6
TGTGCCAGCAGCGGGGCTTCCGGGGCTTTCTTT
CASSGASGAFF
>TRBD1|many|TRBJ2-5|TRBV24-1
TGTGCCACCAGTGATCTCGGGGACAGGGTCGGGGAGACCCAGTACTTC
CATSDLGDRVGETQYF
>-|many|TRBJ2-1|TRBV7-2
TGTGCCAGCAGCCCACAAGGACTTTACAATGAGCAGTTCTTC
CASSPQGLYNEQFF
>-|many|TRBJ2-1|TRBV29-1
TGCAGCGTTGAAGGGTATGAGCAGTTCTTC
CSVEGYEQFF